The rows below give T cell receptor beta chains drawn from one sample of a study of identical twins. TCRdb recomputed calls from the 5' RACE reads with MiXCR, one row per CDR3 protein. The table lists hundreds of thousands of distinct CDR3 sequences, 10% to 15% of them singletons. These data were likewise used in another study, on yellow fever vaccine responses in identical twins.

Sequencing was carried out using PBMCs. The receptors come from a woman under 30 in good health. Each CDR3 is given with its conserved first and last residue. A D gene is named only where the DNA matches it firmly. Only some rows state a clone size, as once, few, many or a class for expanded clones.

J | length | V | size | D | CDR3 | DNA
TRBJ2-7 | 13 | TRBV6-5 | few | . | CASSYDIRDEQYF | TGTGCCAGCAGTTACGATATACGGGACGAGCAGTACTTC
TRBJ2-7 | 15 | TRBV2 | . | . | CASSERGRSSYEQYF | TGTGCCAGCAGTGAGCGTGGAAGAAGCTCCTACGAGCAGTACTTC
TRBJ1-1 | 16 | TRBV25-1 | . | . | CASSEVGQGWDTEAFF | TGTGCCAGCAGTGAGGTCGGTCAGGGTTGGGACACTGAAGCTTTCTTT
TRBJ2-2 | 18 | TRBV6-5 | . | . | CASSYSRGVRGPTGELFF | TGTGCCAGCAGTTACTCGAGAGGTGTGAGGGGTCCCACCGGGGAGCTGTTTTTT
TRBJ1-2 | 15 | TRBV20-1 | . | . | CSARDAGTPNYGYTF | TGCAGTGCTAGAGACGCAGGTACTCCTAACTATGGCTACACCTTC
TRBJ1-2 | 16 | TRBV25-1 | . | . | CASSDTRTVTADGYTF | TGTGCCAGCAGTGATACCCGGACAGTCACCGCCGATGGCTACACCTTC
TRBJ2-3 | 16 | TRBV3-1 | . | TRBD2 | CASQRTSGGSTDTQYF | TGTGCCAGCCAAAGGACTAGCGGGGGTAGCACAGATACGCAGTATTTT
TRBJ2-2 | 16 | TRBV2 | few | . | CASSEVGSTNTGELFF | TGTGCCAGCAGTGAGGTTGGGTCAACGAACACCGGGGAGCTGTTTTTT
TRBJ2-1 | 15 | TRBV12-3/TRBV12-4 | many | TRBD2 | CASRRGLAGGNEQFF | TGTGCCAGCAGACGAGGACTAGCGGGGGGCAATGAGCAGTTCTTC
TRBJ2-1 | 12 | TRBV12-3/TRBV12-4 | many | . | CASSLTDNEQFF | TGTGCCAGCAGTTTGACAGACAATGAGCAGTTCTTC
TRBJ1-1 | 14 | TRBV19 | many | . | CASSIGRVNTEAFF | TGTGCCAGTAGTATAGGACGGGTGAACACTGAAGCTTTCTTT
TRBJ2-4 | 15 | TRBV27 | few | . | CASSFGSPRGAIQYF | TGTGCCAGCAGTTTCGGGTCTCCCCGGGGGGCCATTCAGTACTTC
TRBJ1-5 | 14 | TRBV2 | . | . | CASSEEQGDQPQHF | TGTGCCAGCAGTGAAGAACAGGGAGATCAGCCCCAGCATTTT
TRBJ2-1 | 13 | TRBV29-1 | . | TRBD1 | CSVELGQYNEQFF | TGCAGCGTTGAGTTGGGACAGTACAATGAGCAGTTCTTC
TRBJ2-7 | 14 | TRBV12-3/TRBV12-4 | few | TRBD2 | CASTPSGGAYEQYF | TGTGCCAGCACCCCGAGCGGGGGGGCGTACGAGCAGTACTTC
TRBJ1-2 | 14 | TRBV20-1 | few | TRBD1 | CSAPSQGGFYGYTF | TGCAGTGCTCCCTCTCAAGGGGGCTTCTATGGCTACACCTTC
TRBJ2-6 | 15 | TRBV6-1 | few | . | CASRTAYSGANVLTF | TGTGCCAGCAGAACAGCCTACTCTGGGGCCAACGTCCTGACTTTC
TRBJ2-4 | 17 | TRBV6-2/TRBV6-3 | few | . | CASSFKKGVGFADIQYF | TGTGCCAGCAGTTTTAAGAAAGGTGTCGGGTTTGCGGACATTCAGTACTTC
TRBJ2-7 | 18 | TRBV25-1 | . | . | CASSPGAGKAGVGYEQYF | TGTGCCAGCAGCCCGGGCGCAGGGAAAGCGGGTGTAGGCTACGAGCAGTACTTC
TRBJ2-5 | 16 | TRBV18 | few | TRBD2 | CASSPLALASQETQYF | TGTGCCAGCTCACCACTCGCACTAGCGTCACAAGAGACCCAGTACTTC
TRBJ2-5 | 17 | TRBV4-1 | few | . | CASTDPGTGKFGETQYF | TGCGCCAGCACAGACCCCGGAACAGGGAAGTTCGGAGAGACCCAGTACTTC
TRBJ2-2 | 14 | TRBV12-3/TRBV12-4 | . | . | CASSLDLPLGELFF | TGTGCCAGCAGTTTAGATCTGCCCCTCGGGGAGCTGTTTTTT
TRBJ2-7 | 13 | TRBV20-1 | once | . | CSAKPAGDYEQYF | TGCAGTGCTAAACCCGCAGGGGACTACGAGCAGTACTTC
TRBJ2-2 | 12 | TRBV9 | many | . | CASSALDEELFF | TGTGCCAGCAGCGCCCTAGATGAGGAGCTGTTTTTT
TRBJ2-5 | 16 | TRBV10-2 | few | . | CASSEMEGKIQETQYF | TGCGCCAGCAGTGAGATGGAGGGGAAGATCCAAGAGACCCAGTACTTC
TRBJ1-1 | 15 | TRBV3-1 | . | . | CASSQGGLLGTEAFF | TGTGCCAGCAGCCAAGGGGGGCTGTTGGGCACTGAAGCTTTCTTT
TRBJ1-1 | 14 | TRBV12-3/TRBV12-4 | few | . | CASSMGGVNTEAFF | TGTGCCAGCAGTATGGGGGGGGTGAACACTGAAGCTTTCTTT
TRBJ2-7 | 16 | TRBV20-1 | . | TRBD2 | CSARGGPTSGVYEQYF | TGCAGTGCTAGAGGGGGACCGACTAGCGGGGTGTACGAGCAGTACTTC